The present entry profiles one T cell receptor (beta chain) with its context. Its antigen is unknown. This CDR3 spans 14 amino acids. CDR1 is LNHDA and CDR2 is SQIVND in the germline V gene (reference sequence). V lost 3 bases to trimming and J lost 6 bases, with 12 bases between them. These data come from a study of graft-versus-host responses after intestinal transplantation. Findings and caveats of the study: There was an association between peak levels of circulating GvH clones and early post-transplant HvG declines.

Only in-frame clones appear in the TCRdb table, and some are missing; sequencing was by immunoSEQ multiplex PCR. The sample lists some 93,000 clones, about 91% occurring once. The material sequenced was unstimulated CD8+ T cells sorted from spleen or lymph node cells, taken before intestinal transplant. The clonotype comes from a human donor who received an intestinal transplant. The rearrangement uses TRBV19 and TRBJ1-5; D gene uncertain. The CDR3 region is CASSMRRESQPQHF. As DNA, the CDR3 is TGTGCCAGTAGTATGCGAAGGGAGAGTCAGCCCCAGCATTTT.